This T cell receptor (beta chain) was captured by sequencing in a study of blood T cells in healthy people across ages. General observations from the study: As age increased, TCR beta diversity per million T cells fell in a roughly linear fashion.

Primers used in a second PCR of roughly 6 to 12 cycles were a sample-barcoded 5' primer and a J-beta primer mix. Each cDNA was tagged by a template-switch adaptor containing 12 random nucleotides. A single record per CDR3 protein comes from TCRdb applying MiXCR to the 5' RACE reads. This table has 380,000 or so distinct CDR3 sequences, 45% to 60% appearing once. The V gene end was trimmed by 0 bases and the J gene end by 7 bases; junction bases not matched to a gene: 9. The CDR3 runs 16 residues. Germline CDR1 and CDR2: KGHSH and LQKENI. Comment on this clonotype: Its antigen remains unidentified.

The chain recombines TRBV18 with TRBJ1-1, with 9 bases lining up with TRBD1. Sequencing was performed on blood. The source is a man in his sixties in good health. The CDR3 is CASSPPGQGSLGEAFF. In nucleotides, the CDR3 is TGTGCCAGCTCACCACCGGGACAGGGTAGTTTAGGTGAAGCTTTCTTT. Using reference TRBV18 and TRBJ1-1 for the parts outside the CDR3, the full variable domain is NAGVMQNPRHLVRRRGQEARLRCSPMKGHSHVYWYRQLPEEGLKFMVYLQKENIIDESGMPKERFSAEFPKEGPSILRIQQVVRGDSAAYFCASSPPGQGSLGEAFFGQGTRLTVV.